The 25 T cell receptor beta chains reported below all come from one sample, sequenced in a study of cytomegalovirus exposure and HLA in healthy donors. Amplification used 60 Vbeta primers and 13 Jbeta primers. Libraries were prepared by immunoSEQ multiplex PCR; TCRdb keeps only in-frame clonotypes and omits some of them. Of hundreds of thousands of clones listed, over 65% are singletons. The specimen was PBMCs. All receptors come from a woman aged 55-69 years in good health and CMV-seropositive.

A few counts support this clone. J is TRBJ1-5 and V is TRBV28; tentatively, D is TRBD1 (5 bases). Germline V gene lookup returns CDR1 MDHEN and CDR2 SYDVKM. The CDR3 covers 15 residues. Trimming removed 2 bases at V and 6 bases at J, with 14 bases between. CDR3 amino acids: CASSLIGTLAQPQHF. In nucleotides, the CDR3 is TGTGCCAGCAGTTTAATAGGGACTCTCGCTCAGCCCCAGCATTTT.

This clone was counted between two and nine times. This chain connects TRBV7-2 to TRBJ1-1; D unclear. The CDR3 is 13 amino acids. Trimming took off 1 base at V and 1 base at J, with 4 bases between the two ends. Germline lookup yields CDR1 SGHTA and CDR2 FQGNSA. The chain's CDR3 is CASSLDRNTEAFF. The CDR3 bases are TGTGCCAGCAGCTTAGACAGGAACACTGAAGCTTTCTTT.

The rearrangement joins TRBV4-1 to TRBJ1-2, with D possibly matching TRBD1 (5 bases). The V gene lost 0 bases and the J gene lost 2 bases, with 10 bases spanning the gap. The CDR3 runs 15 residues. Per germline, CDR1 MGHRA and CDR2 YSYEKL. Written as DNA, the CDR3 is TGCGCCAGCAGCCAAGATAACAGGCAAAACTATGGCTACACCTTC. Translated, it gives CASSQDNRQNYGYTF.

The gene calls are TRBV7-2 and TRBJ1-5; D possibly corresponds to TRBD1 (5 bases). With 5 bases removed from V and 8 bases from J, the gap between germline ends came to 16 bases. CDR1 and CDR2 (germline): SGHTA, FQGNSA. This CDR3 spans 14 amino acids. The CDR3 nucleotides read TGTGCCAGCAGCCTTAATAAGGGGAGGGAGCCCCAGCATTTT. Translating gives CASSLNKGREPQHF.

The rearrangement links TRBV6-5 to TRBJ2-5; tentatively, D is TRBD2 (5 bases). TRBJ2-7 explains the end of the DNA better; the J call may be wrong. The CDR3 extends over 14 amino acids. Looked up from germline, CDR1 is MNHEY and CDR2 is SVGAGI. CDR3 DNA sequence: TGTGCCAGCAGTTATAGCGTTCACTCCTACGAGCAGTACTTC. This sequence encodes CASSYSVHSYEQYF.

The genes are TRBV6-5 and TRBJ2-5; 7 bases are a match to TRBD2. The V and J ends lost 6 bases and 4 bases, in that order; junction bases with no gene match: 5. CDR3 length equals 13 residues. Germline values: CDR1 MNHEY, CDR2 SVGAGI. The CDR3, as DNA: TGTGCCAGCAGCCGGGGGGTAGGAGAGACCCAGTACTTC. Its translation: CASSRGVGETQYF.

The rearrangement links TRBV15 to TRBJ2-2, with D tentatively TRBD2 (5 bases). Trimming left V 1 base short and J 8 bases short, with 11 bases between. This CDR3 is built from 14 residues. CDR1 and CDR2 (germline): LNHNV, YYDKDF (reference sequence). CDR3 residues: CATSRVLASGELFF. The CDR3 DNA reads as TGTGCCACCAGCAGAGTGCTAGCTAGTGGGGAGCTGTTTTTT.

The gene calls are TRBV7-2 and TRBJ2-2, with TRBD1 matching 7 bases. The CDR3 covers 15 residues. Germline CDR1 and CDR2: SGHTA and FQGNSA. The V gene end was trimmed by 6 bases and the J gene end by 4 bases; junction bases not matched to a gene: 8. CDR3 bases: TGTGCCAGCAGTAGGGGGCGCCGGGGCACCGGGGAGCTGTTTTTT. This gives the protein CASSRGRRGTGELFF.

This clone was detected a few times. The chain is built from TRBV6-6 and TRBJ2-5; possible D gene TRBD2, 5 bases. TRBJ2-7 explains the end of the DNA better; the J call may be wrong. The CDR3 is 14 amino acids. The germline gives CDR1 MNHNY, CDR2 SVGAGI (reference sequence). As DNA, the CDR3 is TGTGCCAGCAGTTCTCCCGGGGACTCCTACGAGCAGTACTTC. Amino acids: CASSSPGDSYEQYF.

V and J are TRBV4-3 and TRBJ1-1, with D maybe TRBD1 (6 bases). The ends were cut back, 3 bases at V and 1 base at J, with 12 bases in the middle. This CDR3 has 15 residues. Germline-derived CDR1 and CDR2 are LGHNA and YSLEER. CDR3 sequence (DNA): TGCGCCAGCAGCCACCAGGACAGAACGAACACTGAAGCTTTCTTT. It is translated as CASSHQDRTNTEAFF.

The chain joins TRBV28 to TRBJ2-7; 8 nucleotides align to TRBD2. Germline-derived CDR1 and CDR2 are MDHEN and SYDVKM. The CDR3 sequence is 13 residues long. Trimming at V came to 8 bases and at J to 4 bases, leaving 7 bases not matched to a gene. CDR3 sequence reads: CASERGGRYEQYF. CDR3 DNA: TGTGCCAGCGAACGGGGGGGCCGATACGAGCAGTACTTC.

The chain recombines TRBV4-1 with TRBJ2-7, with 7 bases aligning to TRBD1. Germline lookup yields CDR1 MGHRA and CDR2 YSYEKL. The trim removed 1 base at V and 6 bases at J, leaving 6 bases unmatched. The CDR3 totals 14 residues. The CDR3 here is CASSQVGRGIEQYF. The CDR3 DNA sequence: TGCGCCAGCAGCCAAGTGGGCAGGGGGATCGAGCAGTACTTC.

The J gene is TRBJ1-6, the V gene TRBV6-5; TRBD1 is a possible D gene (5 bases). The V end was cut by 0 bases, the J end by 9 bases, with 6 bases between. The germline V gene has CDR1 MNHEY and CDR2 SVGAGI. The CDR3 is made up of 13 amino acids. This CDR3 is CASSYSRGSPLHF. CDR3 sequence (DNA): TGTGCCAGCAGTTACTCTAGGGGTTCACCCCTCCACTTT.

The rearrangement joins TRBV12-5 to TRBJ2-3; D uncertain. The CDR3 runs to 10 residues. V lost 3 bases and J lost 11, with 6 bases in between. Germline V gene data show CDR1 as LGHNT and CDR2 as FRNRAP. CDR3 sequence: CASGFVRQYF. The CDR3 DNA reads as TGTGCTAGTGGTTTTGTCAGGCAGTATTTT.

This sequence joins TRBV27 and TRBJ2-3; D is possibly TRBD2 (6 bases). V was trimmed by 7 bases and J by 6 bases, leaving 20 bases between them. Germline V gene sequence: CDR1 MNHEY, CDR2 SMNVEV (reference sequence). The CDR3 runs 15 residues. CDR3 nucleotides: TGTGCCAGCAATATAGGTGGTGGGGGGATGGATACGCAGTATTTT. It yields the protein CASNIGGGGMDTQYF.

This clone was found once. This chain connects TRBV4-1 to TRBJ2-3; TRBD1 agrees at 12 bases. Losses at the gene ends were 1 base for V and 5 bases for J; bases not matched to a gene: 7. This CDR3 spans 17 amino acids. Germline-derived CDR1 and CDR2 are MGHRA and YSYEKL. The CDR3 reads CASSQGWDRGHEDTQYF. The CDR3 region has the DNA TGCGCCAGCAGCCAAGGGTGGGACAGGGGGCATGAAGATACGCAGTATTTT.

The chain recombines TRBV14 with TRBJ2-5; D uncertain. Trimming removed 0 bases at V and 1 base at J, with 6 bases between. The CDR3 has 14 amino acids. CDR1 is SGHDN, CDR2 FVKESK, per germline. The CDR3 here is CASSQDALQETQYF. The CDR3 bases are TGTGCCAGCAGCCAAGACGCGCTCCAAGAGACCCAGTACTTC. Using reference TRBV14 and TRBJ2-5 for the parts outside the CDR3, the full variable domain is EAGVTQFPSHSVIEKGQTVTLRCDPISGHDNLYWYRRVMGKEIKFLLHFVKESKQDESGMPNNRFLAERTGGTYSTLKVQPAELEDSGVYFCASSQDALQETQYFGPGTRLLVL.

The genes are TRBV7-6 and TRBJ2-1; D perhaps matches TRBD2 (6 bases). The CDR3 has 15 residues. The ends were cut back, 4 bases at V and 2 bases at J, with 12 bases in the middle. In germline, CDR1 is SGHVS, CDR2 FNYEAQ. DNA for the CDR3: TGTGCCAGCAGCTACCGTAGCGGAGCCTACAATGAGCAGTTCTTC. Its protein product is CASSYRSGAYNEQFF.

The CDR3: CAIGGGAGTSGRAHEQYF. The CDR3 region has the DNA TGTGCCATCGGGGGCGGGGCTGGGACTAGCGGGAGGGCCCACGAGCAGTACTTC. The genes are TRBV10-3 and TRBJ2-7, with TRBD2 matching over 16 bases. Per germline, CDR1 ENHRY and CDR2 SYGVKD. CDR3 length equals 18 residues. The V segment lost 8 bases and the J segment 5 bases; nucleotides outside the gene matches: 15.

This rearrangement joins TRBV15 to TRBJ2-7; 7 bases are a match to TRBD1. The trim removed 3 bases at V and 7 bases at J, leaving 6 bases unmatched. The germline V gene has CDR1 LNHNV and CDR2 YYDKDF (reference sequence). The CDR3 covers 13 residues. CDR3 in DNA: TGTGCCACCAGCAGTGGGACAGCCTGGGAGCAGTACTTC. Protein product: CATSSGTAWEQYF.

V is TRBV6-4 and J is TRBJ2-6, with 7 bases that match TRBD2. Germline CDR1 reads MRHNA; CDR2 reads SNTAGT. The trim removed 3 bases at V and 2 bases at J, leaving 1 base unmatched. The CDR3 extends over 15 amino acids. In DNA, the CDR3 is TGTGCCAGCAGTGAGGCGGGGGCTGGGGCCAACGTCCTGACTTTC. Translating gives CASSEAGAGANVLTF.

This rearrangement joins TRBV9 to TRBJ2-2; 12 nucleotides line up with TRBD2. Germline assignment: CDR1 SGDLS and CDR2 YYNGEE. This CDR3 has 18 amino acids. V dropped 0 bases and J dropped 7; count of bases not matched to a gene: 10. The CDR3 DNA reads TGTGCCAGCAGCGTAGATCATCGACTAGCGGGAGTCGTCGGGGAGCTGTTTTTT. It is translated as CASSVDHRLAGVVGELFF. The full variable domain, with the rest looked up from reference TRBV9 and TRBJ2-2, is DSGVTQTPKHLITATGQRVTLRCSPRSGDLSVYWYQQSLDQGLQFLIQYYNGEERAKGNILERFSAQQFPDLHSELNLSSLELGDSALYFCASSVDHRLAGVVGELFFGEGSRLTVL.

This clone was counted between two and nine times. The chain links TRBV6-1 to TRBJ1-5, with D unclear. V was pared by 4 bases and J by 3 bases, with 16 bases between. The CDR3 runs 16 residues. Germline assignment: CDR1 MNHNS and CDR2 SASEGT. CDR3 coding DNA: TGTGCCAGCAGTGCCCCCCCTCGGGGTAACAATCAGCCCCAGCATTTT. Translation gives CASSAPPRGNNQPQHF.

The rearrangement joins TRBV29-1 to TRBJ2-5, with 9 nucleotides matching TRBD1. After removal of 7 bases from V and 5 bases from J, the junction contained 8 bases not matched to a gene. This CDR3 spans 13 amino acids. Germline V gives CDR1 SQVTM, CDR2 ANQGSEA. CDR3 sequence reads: CSGDLGQGETQYF. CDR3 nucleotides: TGCAGCGGGGACCTCGGACAGGGGGAGACCCAGTACTTC.

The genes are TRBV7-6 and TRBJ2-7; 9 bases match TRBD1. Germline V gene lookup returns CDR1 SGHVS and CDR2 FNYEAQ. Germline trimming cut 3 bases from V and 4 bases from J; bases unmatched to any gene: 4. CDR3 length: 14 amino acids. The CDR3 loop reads CASSLGTGTYEQYF. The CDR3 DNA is TGTGCCAGCAGCTTGGGGACAGGGACGTACGAGCAGTACTTC.